These T cell receptor beta chains were read from a single sample in a study of cytomegalovirus exposure and HLA in healthy donors. The assay was immunoSEQ multiplex PCR, and TCRdb's table has in-frame clones only and misses some. The table includes 150,000 or so clones, roughly 80% detected once. The sample was PBMCs. These receptors all come from a woman in her twenties or thirties in good health and CMV-seronegative. Both conserved end residues are part of each CDR3. Fields, in order: clone size, J gene, V gene, D gene, CDR3 DNA, CDR3 protein. A D gene is named only where the DNA matches it firmly. Size is stated for part of the rows, as once, few or many counts, or as a class when the clone is expanded.

abundance: .; j_gene: TRBJ2-1; v_gene: TRBV6-1; d_gene: .; CDR3nt: TGTGCCAGCAGAGGGGCGGGAAGCCTCTACAATGAGCAGTTCTTC; CDR3aa: CASRGAGSLYNEQFF
abundance: .; j_gene: TRBJ2-7; v_gene: TRBV4-2; d_gene: .; CDR3nt: TGTGCCAGCAGCCAAGATTACCGGGGGAAATCCTACGAGCAGTACTTC; CDR3aa: CASSQDYRGKSYEQYF
abundance: .; j_gene: TRBJ2-3; v_gene: TRBV10-3; d_gene: .; CDR3nt: TGTGCCATCAGTATCCGGGACTTCACAGATACGCAGTATTTT; CDR3aa: CAISIRDFTDTQYF
abundance: .; j_gene: TRBJ1-2; v_gene: TRBV11-2; d_gene: .; CDR3nt: TGTGCCAGCAGCTTAGACCAGCGTAACTATGGCTACACCTTC; CDR3aa: CASSLDQRNYGYTF
abundance: .; j_gene: TRBJ1-1; v_gene: TRBV27; d_gene: TRBD1; CDR3nt: TGTGCCAGCAGACGGACAGGGATTGAAGCTTTCTTT; CDR3aa: CASRRTGIEAFF
abundance: .; j_gene: TRBJ2-3; v_gene: TRBV2; d_gene: TRBD2; CDR3nt: TGTGCCAGACTACTAGCGTCGGGCACAGATACGCAGTATTTT; CDR3aa: CARLLASGTDTQYF
abundance: few; j_gene: TRBJ1-5; v_gene: TRBV18; d_gene: TRBD1; CDR3nt: TGTGCCAGCTCACCCGGGACAGGGGATCACCATTTT; CDR3aa: CASSPGTGDHHF
abundance: few; j_gene: TRBJ1-5; v_gene: TRBV7-4; d_gene: TRBD1; CDR3nt: TGTGCCAGCAGCTCCGGGACAGGGACTCAGCCCCAGCATTTT; CDR3aa: CASSSGTGTQPQHF
abundance: .; j_gene: TRBJ2-1; v_gene: TRBV19; d_gene: .; CDR3nt: TGTGCCAGTAGTATCGGCCCCGGGAACGGCTACAATGAGCAGTTCTTC; CDR3aa: CASSIGPGNGYNEQFF
abundance: few; j_gene: TRBJ2-3; v_gene: TRBV27; d_gene: TRBD1; CDR3nt: TGTGCCAGCAGTTTAAGACAGGGCGGTAAGGATACGCAGTATTTT; CDR3aa: CASSLRQGGKDTQYF
abundance: .; j_gene: TRBJ2-7; v_gene: TRBV7-9; d_gene: .; CDR3nt: TGTGCCAGCAGCTTAACCGGTCCCTACGAGCAGTACTTC; CDR3aa: CASSLTGPYEQYF
abundance: .; j_gene: TRBJ2-5; v_gene: TRBV30; d_gene: .; CDR3nt: TGTGCCTGGAACCGAGAGTCGATAAAGACCCAGTACTTC; CDR3aa: CAWNRESIKTQYF
abundance: .; j_gene: TRBJ1-2; v_gene: TRBV19; d_gene: .; CDR3nt: TGTGCCAGTAGTACCGGGGGTTCCTATGGCTACACCTTC; CDR3aa: CASSTGGSYGYTF
abundance: .; j_gene: TRBJ2-1; v_gene: TRBV11-2; d_gene: TRBD2; CDR3nt: TGTGCCAGCAGCTTAAGCGGGGGGTGGTCCTACAATGAGCAGTTCTTC; CDR3aa: CASSLSGGWSYNEQFF
abundance: .; j_gene: TRBJ2-6; v_gene: TRBV15; d_gene: .; CDR3nt: TGTGCCACCAGCAGAGTGGGCTCCTCTGGGGCCAACGGCCTGACTTTC; CDR3aa: CATSRVGSSGANGLTF
abundance: once; j_gene: TRBJ1-2; v_gene: TRBV9; d_gene: TRBD1; CDR3nt: TGTGCCAGCAGCGGGACAGGGGGGAACTATGGCTACACCTTC; CDR3aa: CASSGTGGNYGYTF
abundance: few; j_gene: TRBJ1-5; v_gene: TRBV27; d_gene: .; CDR3nt: TGTGCCAGCAGTTTCAGGGGTGGTGGCAATCAGCCCCAGCATTTT; CDR3aa: CASSFRGGGNQPQHF
abundance: .; j_gene: TRBJ2-5; v_gene: TRBV4-1; d_gene: .; CDR3nt: TGCGCCAGCAGCTCTGGGGGCAGACAGGAGGAGACCCAGTACTTC; CDR3aa: CASSSGGRQEETQYF
abundance: .; j_gene: TRBJ2-1; v_gene: TRBV5-1; d_gene: TRBD2; CDR3nt: TGCGCCAGCAGCTTTAGCGGGGGGGCAGGATACGAGCAGTTCTTC; CDR3aa: CASSFSGGAGYEQFF
abundance: .; j_gene: TRBJ2-3; v_gene: TRBV28; d_gene: .; CDR3nt: TGTGCCAGCAGTCCCCTGACAGGGAGGTTCACAGATACGCAGTATTTT; CDR3aa: CASSPLTGRFTDTQYF